This paragraph reports one T cell receptor beta chain. Its antigen remains unknown. The PCR made use of 60 Vbeta and 13 Jbeta primers. Measured with immunoSEQ multiplex PCR; TCRdb has only the in-frame clones, and not every one. The sample gives about 140,000 clones, approximately 65% of which show up once; 6.5% is in the top ten. This specimen comes from a study of cytomegalovirus exposure and HLA in healthy donors. Overall study context: Of fewer than 450 genotyped donors, about 81% clustered with self-reported Caucasian donors.

Broader study findings: Presence/absence results assume similar sequencing depth per donor, which may not hold.

Specimen: PBMCs. The clonotype was recovered from an older woman in good health and CMV-seronegative.

The CDR3 protein is CASSTGPATNEKLFF. CDR3 bases: TGTGCCAGCAGTACAGGCCCCGCAACTAATGAAAAACTGTTTTTT. The chain carries TRBV6-1 and TRBJ1-4; weak D call: TRBD1 (5 bases). Germline loops: CDR1 MNHNS, CDR2 SASEGT. The germline V and J ends were trimmed by 5 bases and 0 bases, with 10 bases remaining between them. This CDR3 has 15 amino acids.